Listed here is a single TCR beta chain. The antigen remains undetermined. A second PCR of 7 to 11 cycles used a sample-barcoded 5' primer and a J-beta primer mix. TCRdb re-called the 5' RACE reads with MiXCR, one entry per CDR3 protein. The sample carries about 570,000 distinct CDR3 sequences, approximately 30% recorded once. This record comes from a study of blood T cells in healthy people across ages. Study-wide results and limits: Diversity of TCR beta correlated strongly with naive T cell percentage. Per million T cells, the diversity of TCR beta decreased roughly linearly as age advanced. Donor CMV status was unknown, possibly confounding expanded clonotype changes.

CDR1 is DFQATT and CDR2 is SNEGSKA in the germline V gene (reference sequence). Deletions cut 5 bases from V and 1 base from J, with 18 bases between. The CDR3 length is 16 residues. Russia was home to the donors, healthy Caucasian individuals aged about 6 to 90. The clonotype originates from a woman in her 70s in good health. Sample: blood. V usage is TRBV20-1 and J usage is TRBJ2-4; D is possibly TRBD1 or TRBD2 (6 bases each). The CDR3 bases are TGCAGTGCTTCGAGGACAGCTCTAGCGGCCAAAAACATTCAGTACTTC. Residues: CSASRTALAAKNIQYF.